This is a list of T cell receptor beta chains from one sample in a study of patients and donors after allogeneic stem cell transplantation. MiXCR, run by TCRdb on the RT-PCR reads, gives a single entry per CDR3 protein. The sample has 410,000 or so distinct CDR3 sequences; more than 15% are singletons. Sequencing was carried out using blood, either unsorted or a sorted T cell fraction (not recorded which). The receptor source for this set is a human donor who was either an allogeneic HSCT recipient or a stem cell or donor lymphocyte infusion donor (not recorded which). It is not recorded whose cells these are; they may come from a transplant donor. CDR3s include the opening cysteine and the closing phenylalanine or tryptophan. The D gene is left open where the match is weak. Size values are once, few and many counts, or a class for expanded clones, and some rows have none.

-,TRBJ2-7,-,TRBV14,CASRRTGFYEQYF,TGTGCCAGCAGACGGACCGGCTTCTACGAGCAGTACTTC
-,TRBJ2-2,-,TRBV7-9,CASSPTVANTGELFF,TGTGCCAGCAGCCCTACAGTGGCGAACACCGGGGAGCTGTTTTTT
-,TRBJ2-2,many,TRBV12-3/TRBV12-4,CASSGSEVLNTGELFF,TGTGCCAGCAGTGGCTCAGAGGTTCTGAACACCGGGGAGCTGTTTTTT
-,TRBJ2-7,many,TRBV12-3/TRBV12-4,CASSLEAKVYEQYF,TGTGCCAGCAGTTTAGAGGCGAAAGTCTACGAGCAGTACTTC
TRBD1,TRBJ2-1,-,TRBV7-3,CASSLRAPGQGKYNEQFF,TGTGCCAGCAGCTTAAGAGCCCCGGGACAGGGTAAATACAATGAGCAGTTCTTC
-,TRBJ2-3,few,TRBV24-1,CATSNRLGPTDTQYF,TGTGCCACCAGTAACCGACTAGGCCCCACAGATACGCAGTATTTT
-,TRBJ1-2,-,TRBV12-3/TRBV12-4,CASSYQVDYGYTF,TGTGCCAGCAGTTACCAGGTCGACTATGGCTACACCTTC
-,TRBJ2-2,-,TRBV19,CASSSLGNTGELFF,TGTGCCAGTAGTAGTTTGGGGAACACCGGGGAGCTGTTTTTT
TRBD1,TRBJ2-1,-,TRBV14,CASTQGMSSYNEQFF,TGTGCCAGCACACAGGGGATGAGCTCCTACAATGAGCAGTTCTTC
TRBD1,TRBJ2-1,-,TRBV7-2,CASRGTGVYNEQFF,TGTGCCAGCAGAGGGACAGGGGTCTACAATGAGCAGTTCTTC
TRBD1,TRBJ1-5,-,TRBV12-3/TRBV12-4,CASREQGASNQPQHF,TGTGCCAGCAGGGAACAGGGGGCAAGTAATCAGCCCCAGCATTTT
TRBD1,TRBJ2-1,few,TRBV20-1,CSADRGGSYNEQFF,TGCAGTGCTGACAGGGGGGGGTCCTACAATGAGCAGTTCTTC
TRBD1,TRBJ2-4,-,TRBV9,CASSVGGTGNGNLQYF,TGTGCCAGCAGCGTAGGTGGGACAGGGAATGGTAATCTTCAGTACTTC
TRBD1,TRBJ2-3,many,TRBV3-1,CASSHSDRGRADTQYF,TGTGCCAGCAGCCATAGCGACAGGGGAAGAGCAGATACGCAGTATTTT
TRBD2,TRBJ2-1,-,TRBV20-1,CSARLAGIYNEQFF,TGCAGTGCTAGATTAGCGGGGATCTACAATGAGCAGTTCTTC